This T cell receptor beta chain was sequenced during a study of T cells in Graves' hyperthyroidism and ophthalmopathy. Unmatched junction bases numbered 4, after V lost 5 bases and J lost 4 bases. The CDR3 totals 14 residues. CDR1 is DFQATT and CDR2 is SNEGSKA in the germline V gene (reference sequence). There are many counts of this clonotype. Amplification targeted TCR beta CDR3 regions from RNA transcripts. The TCR CDR3 was amplified in a first-round RT-PCR using the HTBI primer set. MiXCR was run by TCRdb on the multiplex PCR reads, yielding one entry per CDR3 protein. The repertoire holds roughly 200,000 distinct CDR3 sequences, with less than 20% as singletons.

The chain uses TRBV20-1 and TRBJ2-5, with TRBD2 identical over 13 bases. This TCR derives from a woman in her forties or fifties with Graves' hyperthyroidism. The sample taken for sequencing was blood. DNA for the CDR3: TGCAGTGCTCAAGGACTAGCGGGAGTAGAGACCCAGTACTTC. Its translation: CSAQGLAGVETQYF.